This T cell receptor (beta chain) is drawn from a study of neoadjuvant anti-PD-1 for oral cavity cancer. About this clone: The junction does not match germline at one end; this may be a read error.

Sequencing was performed with immunoSEQ multiplex PCR; in TCRdb, only in-frame clones are kept and a portion is missing. The sample holds 55,000 to 75,000 clones, 70% to 90% seen once. This sample's time point: after neoadjuvant nivolumab, at surgical resection. The V gene's germline CDR1 is SGHRS and CDR2 YFSETQ. The CDR3 has 16 residues. The rearrangement uses TRBV5-1 and TRBJ2-2; D remains ambiguous. The source material was PBMCs, sampled after nivolumab (anti-PD-1) treatment. The source is a person between 40 and 80 years old with oral cavity squamous cell carcinoma. The CDR3 loop reads CASTLEGRLGTGELFF. The DNA for the CDR3 is TGCGCCAGCACCTTGGAAGGTCGACTTGGCACCGGGGAGCTGTTTTTT.